What follows are 20 T cell receptor beta chains derived from one specimen sequenced in a study of CD8+CD57+ T cells in acquired aplastic anemia. The template used for profiling TCR beta VDJ and CDR3 was genomic DNA. TCRdb re-called the reads with MiXCR, one entry per CDR3 protein. Counted here are approximately 180,000 distinct CDR3 sequences, around 63% occurring once; the ten biggest clones make up about 42%. Individuals selected for sequencing had exhibited CD8+CD57+ cell expansion on flow cytometry. The specimen sequenced was sorted CD4+, CD8+, or CD8+CD57+ T cells (not recorded which) from PBMCs. The receptors were gathered from a human donor with aplastic anemia.

The V call is TRBV10-3, the J call TRBJ1-2; 8 bases are shared with TRBD1. With V trimmed by 7 bases and J by 3 bases, 7 bases remained unmatched. The CDR3 length is 14 residues. Germline CDR1 ENHRY, CDR2 SYGVKD. In DNA, the CDR3 is TGTGCCATCACCCCCTTGGACAGGGACTATGGCTACACCTTC. Translation gives CAITPLDRDYGYTF.

The chain links TRBV29-1 to TRBJ1-1, with 8 bases identical to TRBD1. The CDR3 has 14 residues. V dropped 4 bases and J dropped 7; count of bases not matched to a gene: 11. Germline V lookup: CDR1 SQVTM, CDR2 ANQGSEA. CDR3 residues: CSVAGGQGPNEAFF. CDR3 coding DNA: TGCAGCGTTGCCGGAGGACAGGGCCCCAATGAAGCTTTCTTT.

A few counts support this clonotype. J is TRBJ1-5 and V is TRBV19; unclear D gene. CDR1 and CDR2 (germline): LNHDA, SQIVND (reference sequence). This CDR3 comprises 12 residues. Trimming cost V 4 bases and J 2 bases, with 3 bases left between them. CDR3 DNA sequence: TGTGCCAGTAGTAGCGGCAATCAGCCCCAGCATTTT. It translates to CASSSGNQPQHF. Together with reference TRBV19 and TRBJ1-5, the CDR3 gives the full variable domain: DGGITQSPKYLFRKEGQNVTLSCEQNLNHDAMYWYRQDPGQGLRLIYYSQIVNDFQKGDIAEGYSVSREKKESFPLTVTSAQKNPTAFYLCASSSGNQPQHFGDGTRLSIL.

Many counts were recorded for this clonotype. The genes are TRBV29-1 and TRBJ2-2; D possibly corresponds to TRBD1 (6 bases). This CDR3 region has 13 residues. V gave up 7 bases and J gave up 4 bases, with 13 bases separating them. Germline V gene lookup returns CDR1 SQVTM and CDR2 ANQGSEA. In nucleotides, the CDR3 is TGCAGCGCCCGGGACACCCTCACCGGGGAGCTGTTTTTT. Its translation is CSARDTLTGELFF.

This clonotype was seen once. This chain links TRBV29-1 with TRBJ1-1, with D uncertain. The CDR3 spans 16 residues. V shed 6 bases and J shed 3 bases, with 23 bases lying between them. In germline, CDR1 is SQVTM, CDR2 ANQGSEA. The CDR3: CSVDTWRASMDTEAFF. The CDR3 bases are TGCAGCGTCGACACTTGGAGGGCCAGCATGGACACTGAAGCTTTCTTT.

The table lists this clonotype with a count of one. The J gene is TRBJ1-2, the V gene TRBV10-3, with 10 nucleotides matching TRBD1. The CDR3 contains 13 residues. Germline CDR1 ENHRY, CDR2 SYGVKD. V gave up 3 bases and J gave up 8 bases; unmatched junction bases: 3. The CDR3 DNA sequence: TGTGCCATCAGTGAAGGGACAGGGGTGGGCTACACCTTC. It codes for CAISEGTGVGYTF.

The chain employs TRBV4-2 and TRBJ2-3, with 11 positions matching TRBD2. With V trimmed by 0 bases and J by 6 bases, 8 bases remained unmatched. The CDR3 loop spans 17 amino acids. Germline CDR1 is LGHNA and CDR2 is YNFKEQ. The CDR3, as DNA: TGTGCCAGCAGCCAAGAGACTAGCGGGGAGCTGGGGGATACGCAGTATTTT. Translation: CASSQETSGELGDTQYF.

V is TRBV29-1 and J is TRBJ2-7; 8 nucleotides match TRBD1. The V segment lost 4 bases and the J segment 4 bases; nucleotides outside the gene matches: 3. The CDR3 is 12 amino acids. CDR1 is SQVTM and CDR2 is ANQGSEA in the germline V gene. The CDR3, as DNA: TGCAGCGTTGGAACAGGGGGGTACGAGCAGTACTTC. Its translation: CSVGTGGYEQYF.

The chain uses TRBV15 and TRBJ1-4; 7 bases line up with TRBD1. V lost 4 bases, J lost 8 bases, and 4 bases stayed unmatched. Looked up from germline, CDR1 is LNHNV and CDR2 is YYDKDF (reference sequence). The CDR3 is made up of 13 amino acids. The CDR3 DNA is TGTGCCACCAGCACAAGACAGGGCGAAAAACTGTTTTTT. Its translation: CATSTRQGEKLFF.

The table lists this clonotype with many counts. The V call is TRBV7-2, the J call TRBJ2-1; 7 bases match TRBD2. CDR1 is SGHTA and CDR2 is FQGNSA in the germline V gene. The CDR3 length is 15 residues. The junction had 10 bases not matched to a gene; V was cut back by 2 bases and J by 9 bases. DNA of the CDR3: TGTGCCAGCAGCTTAATTGGGGAGGGCCTGGGTGAGCAGTTCTTC. It yields the protein CASSLIGEGLGEQFF.

This clonotype was counted many times. The V gene is TRBV6-5, the J gene TRBJ2-7; D perhaps matches TRBD1 (6 bases). V was cut by 0 bases and J by 7 bases, with 10 bases left in between. The CDR3 is 13 amino acids. CDR1 is MNHEY and CDR2 is SVGAGI in the germline V gene. The DNA of the CDR3 is TGTGCCAGCAGTTACTCGATGGACAGAGAGCAGTACTTC. Translation gives CASSYSMDREQYF.

The V gene is TRBV6-4, the J gene TRBJ1-1, with D possibly being TRBD1 (6 bases). Per germline, CDR1 MRHNA and CDR2 SNTAGT. V lost 5 bases to trimming and J lost 4 bases, with 17 bases between them. The CDR3 loop spans 15 amino acids. CDR3: CASSRVGGRVTEAFF. As DNA, the CDR3 is TGTGCCAGCAGTCGAGTAGGGGGGAGGGTCACTGAAGCTTTCTTT.

On this clonotype: One base away lies a much larger clone, so this may be a sequencing read error. Because it lacks the conserved phenylalanine or tryptophan at the end, this CDR3 is likely a read error. The rearrangement uses TRBV6-5 and TRBJ2-5, with D perhaps matching TRBD1 (5 bases). CDR3 length equals 15 residues. V lost 0 bases and J lost 1, with 9 bases in between. Germline CDR1 MNHEY, CDR2 SVGAGI. The CDR3 sequence: CASSYSQGTQETQYL. The CDR3 DNA reads TGTGCCAGCAGTTACTCCCAGGGCACCCAAGAGACCCAGTACCTC.

The V call is TRBV5-4, the J call TRBJ1-5; TRBD1 matches 7 bases. This CDR3 comprises 15 residues. J lost 4 bases, V lost 4 bases, and 8 bases had no gene match. Germline CDR1 SGHNT, CDR2 YYREEE (reference sequence). CDR3 region: CASSIEGAANQPQHF. In nucleotides, the CDR3 is TGTGCCAGCAGCATTGAGGGGGCAGCTAATCAGCCCCAGCATTTT. Full variable domain (missing parts from reference TRBV5-4 and TRBJ1-5): ETGVTQSPTHLIKTRGQQVTLRCSSQSGHNTVSWYQQALGQGPQFIFQYYREEENGRGNFPPRFSGLQFPNYSSELNVNALELDDSALYLCASSIEGAANQPQHFGDGTRLSIL.

The chain couples TRBV7-3 to TRBJ1-1, with a possible D match to TRBD1 (6 bases). V lost 2 bases to trimming and J lost 4 bases, with 11 bases between them. This CDR3 is 14 amino acids long. CDR1 SGHTA and CDR2 FQGTGA come from the germline V gene. DNA of the CDR3: TGTGCCAGCAGCTTAGGACAGCTGAGCACTGAAGCTTTCTTT. It encodes CASSLGQLSTEAFF.

In its sample, this clonotype was seen a few times. V gene TRBV7-3 combines with J gene TRBJ2-3; D is unresolved. Germline V CDR1 and CDR2: SGHTA, FQGTGA. The CDR3 runs 14 residues. Deletions cut 5 bases from V and 4 bases from J, with 13 bases between. As DNA, the CDR3 is TGTGCCAGCAGCCACCCCTCCCCCTCAGATACGCAGTATTTT. Translated, it gives CASSHPSPSDTQYF.

The V gene is TRBV7-2, the J gene TRBJ1-2; 8 bases are a match to TRBD1. J was trimmed by 8 bases and V by 4 bases; bases with no gene match: 15. The CDR3 spans 16 residues. Germline CDR1 is SGHTA and CDR2 is FQGNSA. CDR3 coding DNA: TGTGCCAGCAGCTCCCCTACGGGACAGGCCATTCAGGGCTACACCTTC. Translated: CASSSPTGQAIQGYTF.

This clonotype occurred a few times. The chain recombines TRBV12-3 or TRBV12-4 with TRBJ1-6; the D is unclear. This CDR3 region has 16 residues. V was clipped by 5 bases and J by 5 bases, with 16 bases between them. The CDR3 protein is CASSPRGQAHNSPLHF. The CDR3 region has the DNA TGTGCCAGCAGTCCTCGAGGGCAGGCACATAATTCACCCCTCCACTTT.

This clonotype was observed at least ten times. This sequence joins TRBV5-1 and TRBJ2-3; no clear D gene. V was clipped by 0 bases and J by 6 bases, with 20 bases between them. Germline lookup yields CDR1 SGHRS and CDR2 YFSETQ. The CDR3 covers 17 residues. The CDR3 reads CASSLGPGYLESDTQYF. CDR3 coding DNA: TGCGCCAGCAGCTTGGGTCCGGGCTACCTAGAGTCTGATACGCAGTATTTT.

This clonotype was observed a few times. This chain uses TRBV15 with TRBJ1-1; a possible D gene is TRBD1 (5 bases). Per the germline V gene, CDR1 is LNHNV and CDR2 is YYDKDF (reference sequence). The CDR3 sequence is 13 residues long. V was shortened by 2 bases and J by 1 base, with 5 bases between the two germline ends. The CDR3 region is CATSRQGNTEAFF. DNA for the CDR3: TGTGCCACCAGCAGACAGGGGAACACTGAAGCTTTCTTT.